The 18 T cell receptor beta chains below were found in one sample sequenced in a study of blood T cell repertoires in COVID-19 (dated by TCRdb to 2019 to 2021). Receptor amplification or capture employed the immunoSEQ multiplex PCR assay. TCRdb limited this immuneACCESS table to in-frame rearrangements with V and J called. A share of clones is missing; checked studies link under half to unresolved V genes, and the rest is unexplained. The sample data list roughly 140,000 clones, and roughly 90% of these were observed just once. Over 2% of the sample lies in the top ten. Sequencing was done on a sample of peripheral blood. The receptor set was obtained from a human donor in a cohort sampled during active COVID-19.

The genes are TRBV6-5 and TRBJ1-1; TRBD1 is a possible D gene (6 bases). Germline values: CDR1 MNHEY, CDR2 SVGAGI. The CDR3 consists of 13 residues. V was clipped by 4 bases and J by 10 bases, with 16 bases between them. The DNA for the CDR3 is TGTGCCAGCAGTTCCCCCGGGGGGCGCCTAGCTTTCTTT. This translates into CASSSPGGRLAFF.

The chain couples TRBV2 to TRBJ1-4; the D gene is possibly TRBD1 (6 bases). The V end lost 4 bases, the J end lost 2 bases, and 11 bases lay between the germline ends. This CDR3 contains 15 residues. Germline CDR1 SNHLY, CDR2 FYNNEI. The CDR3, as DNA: TGTGCCAGCAGTGGAGTGGGACATACTAATGAAAAACTGTTTTTT. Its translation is CASSGVGHTNEKLFF.

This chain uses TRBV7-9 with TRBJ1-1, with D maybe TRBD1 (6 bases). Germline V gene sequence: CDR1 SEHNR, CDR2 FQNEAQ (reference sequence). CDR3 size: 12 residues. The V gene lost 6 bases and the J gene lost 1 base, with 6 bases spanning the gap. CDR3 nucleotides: TGTGCCAGCAGGACAGGGAACACTGAAGCTTTCTTT. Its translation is CASRTGNTEAFF.

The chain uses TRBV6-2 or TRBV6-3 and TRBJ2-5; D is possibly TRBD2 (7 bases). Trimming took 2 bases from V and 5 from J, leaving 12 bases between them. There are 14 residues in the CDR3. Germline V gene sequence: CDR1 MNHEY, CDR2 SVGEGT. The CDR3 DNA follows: TGTGCCAGCAGTTACGGGGGGGCCGGGGAGACCCAGTACTTC. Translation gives CASSYGGAGETQYF.

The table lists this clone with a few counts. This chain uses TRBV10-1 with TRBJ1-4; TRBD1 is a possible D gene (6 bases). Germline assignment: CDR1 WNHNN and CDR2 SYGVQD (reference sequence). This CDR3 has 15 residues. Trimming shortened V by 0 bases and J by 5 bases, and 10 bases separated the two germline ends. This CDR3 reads CASSESRTENEKLFF. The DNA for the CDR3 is TGCGCCAGCAGTGAGTCTCGGACAGAGAATGAAAAACTGTTTTTT.

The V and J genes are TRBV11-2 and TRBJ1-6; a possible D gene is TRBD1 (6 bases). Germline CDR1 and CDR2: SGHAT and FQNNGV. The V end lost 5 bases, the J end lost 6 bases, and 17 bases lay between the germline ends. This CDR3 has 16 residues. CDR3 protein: CASSSLRGAPNSPLHF. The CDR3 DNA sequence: TGTGCCAGCAGCAGTCTTCGGGGGGCTCCTAATTCACCCCTCCACTTT.

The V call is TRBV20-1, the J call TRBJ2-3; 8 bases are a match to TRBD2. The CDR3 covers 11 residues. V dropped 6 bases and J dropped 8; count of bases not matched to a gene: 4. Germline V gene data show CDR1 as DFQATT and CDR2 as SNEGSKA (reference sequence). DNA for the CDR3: TGCAGTGCGGGACTAGTCGTTACGCAGTATTTT. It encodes CSAGLVVTQYF.

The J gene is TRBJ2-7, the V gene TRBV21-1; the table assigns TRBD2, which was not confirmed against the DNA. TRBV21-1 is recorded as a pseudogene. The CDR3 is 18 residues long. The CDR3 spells CASRILGGLAGRSYEQYF. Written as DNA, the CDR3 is TGTGCCAGCAGGATTCTGGGGGGGCTAGCGGGGCGCTCCTACGAGCAGTACTTC.

CDR3 sequence (DNA): TGTGCCAGCAGCGTCCTCGCGGGGGACGGGGAGCTGTTTTTT. Translated, it gives CASSVLAGDGELFF. The V call is TRBV9, the J call TRBJ2-2; 7 positions agree with TRBD2. Per germline, CDR1 SGDLS and CDR2 YYNGEE. This CDR3 is 14 amino acids long. The ends lost 2 bases at V and 7 bases at J; junction bases unmatched: 5.

The CDR3 DNA sequence: TGTGCCAGCAGTTTGGGACTACTTAGCCAAGAGACCCAGTACTTC. Amino acid sequence: CASSLGLLSQETQYF. This chain links TRBV6-5 with TRBJ2-5; 7 nucleotides agree with TRBD2. This CDR3 comprises 15 residues. Germline-derived CDR1 and CDR2 are MNHEY and SVGAGI. Germline trimming cut 4 bases from V and 1 base from J; bases unmatched to any gene: 6.

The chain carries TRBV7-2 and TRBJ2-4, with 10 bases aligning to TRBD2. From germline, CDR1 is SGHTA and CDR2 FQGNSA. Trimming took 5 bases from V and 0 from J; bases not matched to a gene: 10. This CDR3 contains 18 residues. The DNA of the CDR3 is TGTGCCAGCAGCCTTCCCCCGGGACTAGCGATAGCCAAAAACATTCAGTACTTC. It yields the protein CASSLPPGLAIAKNIQYF.

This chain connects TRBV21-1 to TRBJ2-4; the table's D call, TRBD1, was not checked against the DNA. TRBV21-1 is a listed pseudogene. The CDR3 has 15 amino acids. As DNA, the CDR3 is TGTGCCAGCGCACCGACAGGACTAGCCAAAAACATTCAGTACTTC. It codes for CASAPTGLAKNIQYF.

The CDR3 bases are TGTGCCAGCAGCCTAGCGGCCACAGATACGCAGTATTTT. Encoded protein: CASSLAATDTQYF. The chain joins TRBV5-6 to TRBJ2-3, with TRBD2 identical over 7 bases. CDR1 and CDR2 from the germline V gene are SGHDT and YYEEEE. The length of the CDR3 is 13 residues. Trimming removed 4 bases from V and 2 bases from J; junction bases left unmatched: 1.

Here the CDR3 reads CASSPWGDSNNQPQHF. The CDR3 region has the DNA TGTGCCAGCAGTCCATGGGGGGACAGTAACAATCAGCCCCAGCATTTT. The chain couples TRBV28 to TRBJ1-5, with 7 bases lining up with TRBD1. Looked up from germline, CDR1 is MDHEN and CDR2 is SYDVKM. Trimming took 5 bases from V and 3 from J; bases not matched to a gene: 10. CDR3 length: 16 residues.

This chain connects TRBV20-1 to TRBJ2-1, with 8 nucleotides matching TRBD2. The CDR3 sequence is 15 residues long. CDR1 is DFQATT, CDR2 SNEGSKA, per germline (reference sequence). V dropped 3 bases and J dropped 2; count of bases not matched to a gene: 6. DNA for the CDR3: TGCAGTGCTAGTGTCCCGGGGGGGCCCTACAATGAGCAGTTCTTC. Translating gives CSASVPGGPYNEQFF.

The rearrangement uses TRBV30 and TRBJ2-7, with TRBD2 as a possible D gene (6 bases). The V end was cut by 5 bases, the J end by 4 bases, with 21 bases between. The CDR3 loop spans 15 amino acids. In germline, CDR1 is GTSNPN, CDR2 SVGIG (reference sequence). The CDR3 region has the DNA TGTGCCTGGGGGGGGAGAAGCACTGGGCTGTACGAGCAGTACTTC. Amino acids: CAWGGRSTGLYEQYF.

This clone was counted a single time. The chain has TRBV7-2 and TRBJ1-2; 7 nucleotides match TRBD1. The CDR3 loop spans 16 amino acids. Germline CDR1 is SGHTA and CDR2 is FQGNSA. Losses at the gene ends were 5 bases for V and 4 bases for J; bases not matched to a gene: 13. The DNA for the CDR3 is TGTGCCAGCAGCCGGCCGGCGGGACAGATGAGCTATGGCTACACCTTC. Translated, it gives CASSRPAGQMSYGYTF.

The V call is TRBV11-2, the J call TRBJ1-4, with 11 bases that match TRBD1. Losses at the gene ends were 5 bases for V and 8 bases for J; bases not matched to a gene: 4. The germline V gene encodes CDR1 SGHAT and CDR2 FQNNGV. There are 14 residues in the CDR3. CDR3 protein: CASSPDRGREKLFF. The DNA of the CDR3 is TGTGCCAGCAGCCCGGACAGGGGGCGAGAAAAACTGTTTTTT.